The 25 T cell receptor beta chains listed next were all sequenced from one sample in a study of blood T cell repertoires in COVID-19 (dated by TCRdb to the early 2020s). Library preparation used the immunoSEQ multiplex PCR assay. In TCRdb, the immuneACCESS table is reduced to in-frame sequences with V and J assigned. These tables do not hold every clone; where another copy was compared, an unresolved V gene accounts for under half, and the others remain unexplained. For this sample there are 150,000 or so clones; roughly 80% appear just once. Approximately 9.4% of the sample is in the top ten clones. The sequencing sample was made of peripheral blood. The receptors originated from a woman aged 50 to 60 with active or convalescent COVID-19.

The sample holds a few counts of this clone. The chain links TRBV30 to TRBJ2-1, with a weak D call TRBD2 (5 bases). Trimming removed 4 bases from V and 1 base from J, with 11 bases in between. The CDR3 has 14 residues. CDR1 and CDR2 from the germline V gene are GTSNPN and SVGIG (reference sequence). CDR3 nucleotide sequence: TGTGCCTGGAATCTAGCAATTTCCTACAATGAGCAGTTCTTC. Protein product: CAWNLAISYNEQFF.

Only a few counts were recorded for this clone. The chain links TRBV30 to TRBJ2-1, with 13 bases aligning to TRBD2. The CDR3 extends over 17 amino acids. V was pared by 1 base and J by 0 bases, with 3 bases of the junction left unmatched. Germline V gene lookup returns CDR1 GTSNPN and CDR2 SVGIG (reference sequence). The CDR3 nucleotides are TGTGCCTGGAGTGGGACTAGCGGGGGCCACTCCTACAATGAGCAGTTCTTC. Encoded protein: CAWSGTSGGHSYNEQFF.

This clone has more than one count but fewer than ten. This rearrangement joins TRBV9 to TRBJ2-5; 10 positions match TRBD1. The CDR3 length is 17 residues. Unmatched junction bases numbered 7, after V lost 0 bases and J lost 2 bases. Germline assignment: CDR1 SGDLS and CDR2 YYNGEE. The CDR3 nucleotides are TGTGCCAGCAGCGTAGGTGCGGGACAGGGGTTACAAGAGACCCAGTACTTC. Translating gives CASSVGAGQGLQETQYF.

V usage is TRBV4-2 and J usage is TRBJ2-1; 9 positions agree with TRBD1. The germline V gene has CDR1 LGHNA and CDR2 YNFKEQ. This CDR3 region has 16 residues. V shed 3 bases and J 2 bases; nucleotides not matched to a gene: 5. CDR3 in DNA: TGTGCCAGCAGCCAGGACAGGGGCGTACCCTACAATGAGCAGTTCTTC. Translated, it gives CASSQDRGVPYNEQFF.

The rearrangement joins TRBV28 to TRBJ2-3, with TRBD1 as a possible D gene (5 bases). Germline CDR1 and CDR2: MDHEN and SYDVKM. This CDR3 has 15 residues. Trimming shortened V by 6 bases and J by 10 bases, and 23 bases separated the two germline ends. The CDR3 sequence is CASSSQGRAAVAQYF. The CDR3 bases are TGTGCCAGCAGCTCCCAGGGCAGGGCAGCAGTTGCGCAGTATTTT.

The chain links TRBV7-2 to TRBJ1-2, with 8 bases fitting TRBD1. V dropped 5 bases and J dropped 4; count of bases not matched to a gene: 6. Per germline, CDR1 SGHTA and CDR2 FQGNSA. The CDR3 consists of 14 residues. The CDR3 protein is CASSPGQGGYGYTF. The CDR3 DNA reads as TGTGCCAGCAGCCCCGGACAGGGAGGCTATGGCTACACCTTC. The full variable domain, its missing parts supplied by reference TRBV7-2 and TRBJ1-2, is GAGVSQSPSNKVTEKGKDVELRCDPISGHTALYWYRQSLGQGLEFLIYFQGNSAPDKSGLPSDRFSAERTGGSVSTLTIQRTQQEDSAVYLCASSPGQGGYGYTFGSGTRLTVV.

The chain combines TRBV7-3 with TRBJ2-3, with 8 bases fitting TRBD2. The CDR3 extends over 16 amino acids. Germline-derived CDR1 and CDR2 are SGHTA and FQGTGA. Losses at the gene ends were 3 bases for V and 4 bases for J; bases not matched to a gene: 9. The CDR3 nucleotides read TGTGCCAGCAGCTTTGAGGGCGGGAGGAATTCAGATACGCAGTATTTT. Amino acids: CASSFEGGRNSDTQYF.

This clone was seen repeatedly, ten times or more. This chain links TRBV15 with TRBJ1-3; D gene unclear. The CDR3 consists of 13 residues. Germline V gene data show CDR1 as LNHNV and CDR2 as YYDKDF (reference sequence). Trimming removed 0 bases from V and 7 bases from J, with 7 bases in between. The CDR3, as DNA: TGTGCCACCAGCAGAGATCGAGAGAACACCATATATTTT. Its protein is CATSRDRENTIYF. The complete variable domain, with remaining parts taken from reference TRBV15 and TRBJ1-3, reads DAMVIQNPRYQVTQFGKPVTLSCSQTLNHNVMYWYQQKSSQAPKLLFHYYDKDFNNEADTPDNFQSRRPNTSFCFLDIRSPGLGDTAMYLCATSRDRENTIYFGEGSWLTVV.

As regards this clone: This sample also contains other DNA sequences that code for the same CDR3. V is TRBV6-1 and J is TRBJ1-2, with 9 bases identical to TRBD1. The germline V gene encodes CDR1 MNHNS and CDR2 SASEGT. CDR3 length: 13 amino acids. V shed 3 bases, J shed 8 bases, and the junction held 4 bases outside the gene matches. CDR3 DNA sequence: TGTGCCAGCAGTGACCGGGACAGGGCCGGCTACACCTTC. This sequence encodes CASSDRDRAGYTF.

This chain uses TRBV5-1 with TRBJ2-3; D is undetermined. In germline, CDR1 is SGHRS, CDR2 YFSETQ. V was shortened by 6 bases and J by 6 bases, with 14 bases between the two germline ends. The CDR3 contains 13 residues. Written as DNA, the CDR3 is TGCGCCAGCACCCGAGAATTTTCTGATACGCAGTATTTT. It codes for CASTREFSDTQYF.

This clone appeared once. V usage is TRBV3-1 (or the pseudogene TRBV3-2) and J usage is TRBJ2-3; D perhaps matches TRBD2 (7 bases). Trimming took off 5 bases at V and 7 bases at J, with 10 bases between the two ends. Germline CDR1 and CDR2: LGHDT and YNNKEL (reference sequence). CDR3 length equals 12 residues. The CDR3 DNA is TGTGCCAGCAGCGCGGGGGCCAATACGCAGTATTTT. Translating it yields CASSAGANTQYF.

J is TRBJ1-3 and V is TRBV5-5, with 7 nucleotides matching TRBD1. Trimming cost V 2 bases and J 4 bases; bases outside gene matches: 9. CDR3 length: 16 residues. Germline-derived CDR1 and CDR2 are SGHKS and YYEKEE (reference sequence). CDR3 nucleotide sequence: TGTGCCAGCAGCTTTGGGGCTAGGACAGGCGGAAACACCATATATTTT. Translated: CASSFGARTGGNTIYF.

V usage is TRBV4-3 and J usage is TRBJ1-3; D remains unclear. Germline lookup yields CDR1 LGHNA and CDR2 YSLEER. The CDR3 is 16 amino acids. V gave up 1 base and J gave up 0 bases, with 10 bases separating them. CDR3 sequence reads: CASSQVWSSSGNTIYF. CDR3 DNA sequence: TGCGCCAGCAGCCAAGTATGGTCGAGCTCTGGAAACACCATATATTTT.

The rearrangement uses TRBV25-1 and TRBJ2-1; 9 bases match TRBD1. The CDR3 is 16 amino acids. Germline V gene sequence: CDR1 MGHDK, CDR2 SYGVNS. Losses at the gene ends were 8 bases for V and 10 bases for J; bases not matched to a gene: 18. CDR3: CASQDANRGPVGEQFF. The DNA of the CDR3 is TGTGCCAGCCAAGACGCGAACAGGGGGCCGGTAGGGGAGCAGTTCTTC.

The chain recombines TRBV5-1 with TRBJ2-1, with 9 bases matching TRBD2. The trim removed 5 bases at V and 7 bases at J, leaving 10 bases unmatched. From germline, CDR1 is SGHRS and CDR2 YFSETQ. The CDR3 covers 15 residues. The CDR3 loop reads CASRIQAGGPNEQFF. The DNA for the CDR3 is TGCGCCAGCAGGATACAGGCGGGAGGGCCGAATGAGCAGTTCTTC.

The DNA for the CDR3 is TGCGCCAGCAGCTTGGTCGCTTCGGATGGCTACACCTTC. Protein sequence: CASSLVASDGYTF. The J gene is TRBJ1-2, the V gene TRBV5-1; D ambiguous. V dropped 0 bases and J dropped 6 bases, with 9 bases sitting between them. Germline V gives CDR1 SGHRS, CDR2 YFSETQ. The CDR3 has 13 residues.

This chain connects TRBV7-5 to TRBJ2-1; the table's D call of TRBD2 was not tested on the DNA. TRBV7-5 represents a pseudogene. The CDR3 totals 15 residues. The CDR3 nucleotides are TGTGTCAGAAGCTTAAGGGGACTAGGGAGCAATGAGCAGTTCTTC. Amino acids: CVRSLRGLGSNEQFF.

In its sample, this clone was seen a few times. V and J are TRBV28 and TRBJ1-6; TRBD1 agrees at 11 bases. Germline V CDR1 and CDR2: MDHEN, SYDVKM. The V gene end was trimmed by 3 bases and the J gene end by 8 bases; junction bases not matched to a gene: 3. The CDR3 runs 15 residues. The CDR3, as DNA: TGTGCCAGCAGTTTGGGGGGACAGGGGGATTCACCCCTCCACTTT. This codes for CASSLGGQGDSPLHF. The whole variable domain, filled in from reference TRBV28 and TRBJ1-6, reads DVKVTQSSRYLVKRTGEKVFLECVQDMDHENMFWYRQDPGLGLRLIYFSYDVKMKEKGDIPEGYSVSREKKERFSLILESASTNQTSMYLCASSLGGQGDSPLHFGNGTRLTVT.

This rearrangement joins TRBV3-1 (or the pseudogene TRBV3-2) to TRBJ1-5; D possibly corresponds to TRBD1 (5 bases). CDR1 and CDR2 (germline): LGHDT, YNNKEL (reference sequence). The CDR3 covers 14 residues. Trimming took 4 bases from V and 3 from J, leaving 10 bases between them. CDR3 region: CASSPDRNNQPQHF. The CDR3 DNA sequence: TGTGCCAGCAGCCCTGACAGAAACAATCAGCCCCAGCATTTT.

Regarding this clone: Compared with germline, one end of the junction differs, possibly owing to a read error. The J gene is TRBJ1-2, the V gene TRBV30; no reliable D call. The CDR3 spans 11 residues. CDR1 and CDR2 (germline): GTSNPN, SVGIG (reference sequence). CDR3 protein: CAWSAGILHAF. CDR3 nucleotide sequence: TGTGCCTGGAGCGCCGGGATCTTACACGCCTTC. The full variable domain, rest sourced from reference TRBV30 and TRBJ1-2, is SQTIHQWPATLVQPVGSPLSLECTVEGTSNPNLYWYRQAAGRGLQLLFYSVGIGQISSEVPQNLSASRPQDRQFILSSKKLLLSDSGFYLCAWSAGILHAFGSGTRLTVV.

In this sample, this clone turned up once. This sequence joins TRBV3-1 (or the pseudogene TRBV3-2) and TRBJ2-7; TRBD1 might be the D (5 bases). This CDR3 is built from 11 residues. Per germline, CDR1 LGHDT and CDR2 YNNKEL (reference sequence). Trimming cost V 4 bases and J 5 bases, with 6 bases left between them. The CDR3 nucleotides read TGTGCCAGCAGCCTGGGGCACGAGCAGTACTTC. Translated, it gives CASSLGHEQYF.

CDR3 nucleotides: TGTGCAAGTCGCTTAGCGGGAGGAGATACGCAGTATTTT. Translating gives CASRLAGGDTQYF. The J gene is TRBJ2-3, the V gene TRBV12-2; the table's D call TRBD2 went unverified against the DNA. TRBV12-2 represents a pseudogene. The CDR3 runs to 13 residues.

The rearrangement joins TRBV5-1 to TRBJ1-1; the D gene is possibly TRBD1 (6 bases). Between the trimmed V and J ends, which lost 0 bases and 4 bases, there was a span of 13 bases. The V gene's germline CDR1 is SGHRS and CDR2 YFSETQ. The CDR3 is 15 residues long. The DNA for the CDR3 is TGCGCCAGCAGCTTGGAGGCACAGGGTGTCACTGAAGCTTTCTTT. This gives the protein CASSLEAQGVTEAFF.

CDR3 in amino acids: CASSLHRGTSYTF. CDR3 in DNA: TGCGCCAGCAGCTTGCACAGGGGTACAAGCTACACCTTC. J is TRBJ1-2 and V is TRBV5-1; 7 positions match TRBD1. This CDR3 contains 13 residues. V lost 1 base, J lost 9 bases, and 6 bases stayed unmatched. The germline gives CDR1 SGHRS, CDR2 YFSETQ.

This chain uses TRBV7-2 with TRBJ2-7; 9 bases align to TRBD1. V shed 2 bases, J shed 7 bases, and the junction held 9 bases outside the gene matches. The germline V gene encodes CDR1 SGHTA and CDR2 FQGNSA. The CDR3 contains 15 residues. The CDR3 region has the DNA TGTGCCAGCAGCTTACAAAGGACAGGGGTGGGAGAGCAGTACTTC. It encodes CASSLQRTGVGEQYF.